The clone carrying this T cell receptor (beta chain) was picked up a small number of times. What it recognizes is unknown. In germline, CDR1 is MNHNS, CDR2 SASEGT. V was shortened by 5 bases and J by 1 base, with 11 bases between the two germline ends. There are 14 residues in the CDR3. Individual cDNA molecules were tagged with unique molecular identifiers. Using its own MiXCR run on the 5' RACE reads, TCRdb lists one record per CDR3 protein. Among around 80,000 distinct CDR3 sequences listed, around 13% were seen once. This sample is part of a study of early T cells in non-severe SARS-CoV-2 infection. Study details: Chains were unpaired, as sequencing was done on bulk RNA from unsorted whole blood. General study findings and limits: The matching step, a VDJdb search, favored anti-spike CD8 responses and missed private and CD4 specificities.

This receptor was obtained from an adult who was a healthcare worker with PCR-confirmed SARS-CoV-2 infection or an uninfected control (not recorded which). The sample was whole blood. The chain carries TRBV6-1 and TRBJ1-1, with D maybe TRBD1 (6 bases). CDR3 sequence: CASSKRTANTEAFF. In nucleotides, the CDR3 is TGTGCCAGCAGTAAACGGACAGCGAACACTGAAGCTTTCTTT.